The 29 T cell receptor beta chains below were found in one sample sequenced in a study of cytomegalovirus exposure and HLA in healthy donors. Assay: immunoSEQ multiplex PCR; the TCRdb copy retains only in-frame clones and omits some. The profile shows about 400,000 clones, roughly 85% of them singletons. Sequenced: PBMCs. The receptor set was obtained from a woman younger than 30 in good health and CMV-seronegative.

The chain recombines TRBV6-1 with TRBJ2-7; a possible D gene is TRBD2 (5 bases). CDR1 MNHNS and CDR2 SASEGT come from the germline V gene. This CDR3 is 13 amino acids long. V was cut by 6 bases and J by 4 bases, with 13 bases left in between. The CDR3 region has the DNA TGTGCCAGCAGACCCCCGCGGGTTTACGAGCAGTACTTC. It specifies CASRPPRVYEQYF.

The chain employs TRBV7-9 and TRBJ1-2; tentatively, D is TRBD1 (6 bases). V gave up 4 bases and J gave up 5 bases, with 14 bases separating them. Germline V CDR1 and CDR2: SEHNR, FQNEAQ (reference sequence). This CDR3 spans 14 amino acids. CDR3 nucleotides: TGTGCCAGCAGCTGGACAGCCAAGCGGTATGGCTACACCTTC. This codes for CASSWTAKRYGYTF. The variable domain in full, completed from reference TRBV7-9 and TRBJ1-2, reads DTGVSQNPRHKITKRGQNVTFRCDPISEHNRLYWYRQTLGQGPEFLTYFQNEAQLEKSRLLSDRFSAERPKGSFSTLEIQRTEQGDSAMYLCASSWTAKRYGYTFGSGTRLTVV.

This clone has a handful of counts. This chain joins TRBV10-3 and TRBJ2-7; TRBD1 is a possible D gene (5 bases). Trimming removed 6 bases from V and 5 bases from J, with 11 bases in between. The CDR3 length is 12 residues. Per germline, CDR1 ENHRY and CDR2 SYGVKD. The CDR3 here is CAISAGYHEQYF. The CDR3 DNA reads TGTGCCATCAGCGCAGGGTACCACGAGCAGTACTTC.

The gene calls are TRBV14 and TRBJ2-5, with a weak D call TRBD1 (5 bases). Germline V gives CDR1 SGHDN, CDR2 FVKESK. Trimming removed 1 base at V and 5 bases at J, with 14 bases between. The CDR3 extends over 15 amino acids. The CDR3 here is CASSQGGAGRETQYF. For the CDR3, the DNA is TGTGCCAGCAGCCAAGGAGGTGCAGGGCGGGAGACCCAGTACTTC.

This clone has only one observation. This chain links TRBV6-1 with TRBJ1-4, with TRBD1 identical over 7 bases. The CDR3 loop spans 15 amino acids. In germline, CDR1 is MNHNS, CDR2 SASEGT. The V and J ends lost 7 bases and 7 bases, in that order; junction bases with no gene match: 12. CDR3 nucleotides: TGTGCCAGCAATACCAGACAGGGTTCCAGTGAAAAACTGTTTTTT. Amino acid sequence: CASNTRQGSSEKLFF.

CDR3 sequence reads: CASTDMAGRAGNTIYF. CDR3 DNA sequence: TGTGCCAGCACCGACATGGCGGGGAGGGCTGGAAACACCATATATTTT. V is TRBV28 and J is TRBJ1-3; D ambiguous. Trimming left V 7 bases short and J 2 bases short, with 18 bases between. The CDR3 extends over 16 amino acids. The germline V gene encodes CDR1 MDHEN and CDR2 SYDVKM.

The rearrangement links TRBV27 to TRBJ2-2, with 10 nucleotides matching TRBD2. Trimming took 5 bases from V and 1 from J; bases not matched to a gene: 4. Germline V gene lookup returns CDR1 MNHEY and CDR2 SMNVEV (reference sequence). The CDR3 sequence is 16 residues long. The CDR3 DNA follows: TGTGCCAGCAGTGAGGTAGCGGGGGGGAACACCGGGGAGCTGTTTTTT. Protein sequence: CASSEVAGGNTGELFF.

This clone showed up just once. The rearrangement uses TRBV7-9 and TRBJ2-3, with TRBD1 identical over 10 bases. The CDR3 is 17 amino acids. The ends lost 5 bases at V and 6 bases at J; junction bases unmatched: 14. Looked up from germline, CDR1 is SEHNR and CDR2 is FQNEAQ (reference sequence). DNA of the CDR3: TGTGCCAGCAGCCCTAGGCTCGGGACAGGGGAGAGGGATACGCAGTATTTT. Protein: CASSPRLGTGERDTQYF.

The gene calls are TRBV6-1 and TRBJ2-7; TRBD1 might be the D (6 bases). There are 14 residues in the CDR3. Germline loops: CDR1 MNHNS, CDR2 SASEGT. V was clipped by 9 bases and J by 2 bases, with 17 bases between them. The CDR3 DNA follows: TGTGCCAGTTCCCGGACAGCGAGCACCTACGAGCAGTACTTC. Residues: CASSRTASTYEQYF.

This clone was seen once. The chain joins TRBV29-1 to TRBJ1-1; no reliable D call. Trimming took 7 bases from V and 4 from J, leaving 13 bases between them. Germline CDR1 is SQVTM and CDR2 is ANQGSEA. This CDR3 contains 12 residues. The CDR3 DNA is TGCAGCGCTGCCCCGGAGGGCACTGAAGCTTTCTTT. This translates into CSAAPEGTEAFF.

The chain is built from TRBV4-1 and TRBJ2-7, with a tentative D call TRBD2 (6 bases). The V end was cut by 1 base, the J end by 6 bases, with 13 bases between. This CDR3 has 14 amino acids. The germline CDR1 and CDR2 sequences are MGHRA and YSYEKL. CDR3 nucleotides: TGCGCCAGCAGCCAAGGCCCCGGGAGTGGCGAGCAGTACTTC. Protein: CASSQGPGSGEQYF.

The rearrangement links TRBV5-4 to TRBJ2-7; 7 positions agree with TRBD2. Germline lookup yields CDR1 SGHNT and CDR2 YYREEE (reference sequence). This CDR3 spans 12 amino acids. Unmatched junction bases numbered 6, after V lost 1 base and J lost 11 bases. The CDR3 loop reads CASSLMGGREYF. The CDR3 DNA reads TGTGCCAGCAGCTTGATGGGAGGGCGCGAGTACTTC.

The rearrangement uses TRBV4-1 and TRBJ2-7; D call uncertain. Between the trimmed V and J ends, which lost 1 base and 2 bases, there was a span of 12 bases. The CDR3 length is 15 residues. Germline lookup yields CDR1 MGHRA and CDR2 YSYEKL. The CDR3, as DNA: TGCGCCAGCAGCCAAGTAGGCGAGGTAGCCTACGAGCAGTACTTC. Its protein is CASSQVGEVAYEQYF.

The CDR3 sequence is CASKGGDGSYNEQFF. Here the CDR3 DNA reads TGCGCCAGCAAAGGAGGGGACGGCTCCTACAATGAGCAGTTCTTC. The chain recombines TRBV5-1 with TRBJ2-1; TRBD2 is a possible D gene (6 bases). Germline V gives CDR1 SGHRS, CDR2 YFSETQ. This CDR3 is 15 amino acids long. The V end was cut by 6 bases, the J end by 0 bases, with 13 bases between.

The chain links TRBV9 to TRBJ2-1; TRBD2 matches at 10 bases. CDR3 length: 17 amino acids. V trimming: 3 bases; J trimming: 10 bases; junction bases outside the gene matches: 16. Germline CDR1 SGDLS, CDR2 YYNGEE. CDR3 loop: CASSDLTGTSAGGEQFF. For the CDR3, the DNA is TGTGCCAGCAGCGACCTTACCGGGACTAGCGCAGGAGGGGAGCAGTTCTTC.

The chain couples TRBV5-5 to TRBJ2-5; D is possibly TRBD1 (6 bases). Germline CDR1 reads SGHKS; CDR2 reads YYEKEE (reference sequence). The V end lost 4 bases, the J end lost 5 bases, and 15 bases lay between the germline ends. This CDR3 contains 14 residues. DNA of the CDR3: TGTGCCAGCAGCCAAAAACAGGGATTGGAGACCCAGTACTTC. Its translation is CASSQKQGLETQYF.

The chain combines TRBV29-1 with TRBJ2-7; 9 bases are shared with TRBD2. After removal of 4 bases from V and 7 bases from J, the junction contained 11 bases not matched to a gene. This CDR3 contains 14 residues. From germline, CDR1 is SQVTM and CDR2 ANQGSEA. The CDR3 DNA is TGCAGCGTTGTTAGTCTAGCGGGAACGGGGGAGCAGTACTTC. Translation gives CSVVSLAGTGEQYF.

This clone showed up just once. CDR3 bases: TGCACCAGCAGCCAAGATAGGAGTGAGGACAGGGGGATCACAGATACGCAGTATTTT. Amino acid sequence: CTSSQDRSEDRGITDTQYF. This sequence joins TRBV1 and TRBJ2-3; TRBD1, the table's D call, lacks a check against the DNA. TRBV1 is a pseudogene. This CDR3 is 19 amino acids long.

The rearrangement links TRBV9 to TRBJ1-1; 7 nucleotides line up with TRBD1. CDR1 and CDR2 from the germline V gene are SGDLS and YYNGEE. The V segment lost 4 bases and the J segment 3 bases; nucleotides outside the gene matches: 9. The CDR3 has 15 residues. DNA for the CDR3: TGTGCCAGCAGCCCAACAGGGGCGGAGTACACTGAAGCTTTCTTT. Residues: CASSPTGAEYTEAFF.

The chain couples TRBV9 to TRBJ2-2; 7 bases line up with TRBD2. V was pared by 5 bases and J by 7 bases, with 2 bases of the junction left unmatched. Germline values: CDR1 SGDLS, CDR2 YYNGEE. This CDR3 region has 12 residues. The CDR3 nucleotides are TGTGCCAGCAGACGGGGGGACGGGGAGCTGTTTTTT. Its translation: CASRRGDGELFF.

This chain uses TRBV4-1 with TRBJ2-7, with D perhaps matching TRBD2 (5 bases). CDR1 and CDR2 (germline): MGHRA, YSYEKL. This CDR3 is built from 13 residues. With 1 base removed from V and 4 bases from J, the gap between germline ends came to 8 bases. CDR3 loop: CASSQGSGYEQYF. In nucleotides, the CDR3 is TGCGCCAGCAGCCAAGGCTCGGGATACGAGCAGTACTTC.

In its sample, this clone was seen once. The genes are TRBV28 and TRBJ2-1; 8 bases match TRBD1. The CDR3 consists of 14 residues. With 6 bases clipped from V and 7 bases from J, the junction kept 8 bases outside the gene matches. Germline loops: CDR1 MDHEN, CDR2 SYDVKM. CDR3 residues: CASRHRTGGNEQFF. The CDR3 nucleotides read TGTGCCAGCAGGCATCGAACAGGGGGAAATGAGCAGTTCTTC.

CDR3 sequence reads: CASSFPSGSQTQYF. The CDR3 DNA sequence: TGTGCCAGCAGCTTTCCTAGCGGGAGTCAGACCCAGTACTTC. This rearrangement joins TRBV5-4 to TRBJ2-5, with TRBD2 matching 10 bases. Germline assignment: CDR1 SGHNT and CDR2 YYREEE (reference sequence). Trimming cost V 2 bases and J 6 bases; bases outside gene matches: 4. The CDR3 totals 14 residues. Full variable domain (remainder filled in from reference TRBV5-4 and TRBJ2-5): ETGVTQSPTHLIKTRGQQVTLRCSSQSGHNTVSWYQQALGQGPQFIFQYYREEENGRGNFPPRFSGLQFPNYSSELNVNALELDDSALYLCASSFPSGSQTQYFGPGTRLLVL.

In this sample, this clone turned up once. The CDR3 protein is CASSKFDRLLQETQYF. The CDR3 bases are TGTGCCAGCAGCAAATTTGACAGGCTCTTACAAGAGACCCAGTACTTC. The chain is built from TRBV13 and TRBJ2-5; tentative D call: TRBD1 (6 bases). The CDR3 runs to 16 residues. Germline-derived CDR1 and CDR2 are PRHDT and FYEKMQ (reference sequence). V lost 5 bases and J lost 2, with 18 bases in between.

The rearrangement links TRBV4-1 to TRBJ2-3; D may be TRBD1 (5 bases). There are 17 residues in the CDR3. V was shortened by 1 base and J by 0 bases, with 14 bases between the two germline ends. CDR1 is MGHRA and CDR2 is YSYEKL in the germline V gene. This CDR3 is CASSQVGQGKSTDTQYF. The CDR3 DNA reads TGCGCCAGCAGCCAAGTCGGTCAGGGCAAAAGCACAGATACGCAGTATTTT.

The V and J genes are TRBV28 and TRBJ1-1, with 7 bases that match TRBD1. V dropped 3 bases and J dropped 4; count of bases not matched to a gene: 5. Germline CDR1 MDHEN, CDR2 SYDVKM. This CDR3 comprises 14 residues. The CDR3 nucleotides read TGTGCCAGCAGTTTTAGGGGGCGGAGCACTGAAGCTTTCTTT. Protein: CASSFRGRSTEAFF.

The gene calls are TRBV21-1 and TRBJ2-7; the table's D call of TRBD1 was not tested on the DNA. TRBV21-1 is described as a pseudogene. This CDR3 comprises 14 residues. CDR3 loop: CASRLDRGRYEQYF. The DNA of the CDR3 is TGTGCCAGCCGCTTAGACAGGGGAAGATACGAGCAGTACTTC.

This chain links TRBV6-4 with TRBJ2-1, with 11 bases aligning to TRBD2. J gave up 4 bases and V 5 bases, and 4 bases lay outside the gene matches. Germline CDR1 is MRHNA and CDR2 is SNTAGT. The CDR3 runs 15 residues. The CDR3 sequence: CASSPGLADYNEQFF. The CDR3 DNA sequence: TGTGCCAGCAGTCCGGGACTAGCGGATTACAATGAGCAGTTCTTC.

The V and J genes are TRBV7-8 and TRBJ2-1; 7 bases agree with TRBD2. The CDR3 covers 15 residues. Trimming at V came to 3 bases and at J to 4 bases, leaving 6 bases not matched to a gene. Germline CDR1 reads SGHVS; CDR2 reads FQNEAQ. The CDR3 is CASSFEAGPYNEQFF. The CDR3 nucleotides are TGTGCCAGCAGCTTTGAAGCGGGACCATACAATGAGCAGTTCTTC. The full variable domain, its missing parts supplied by reference TRBV7-8 and TRBJ2-1, is GAGVSQSPRYKVAKRGQDVALRCDPISGHVSLFWYQQALGQGPEFLTYFQNEAQLDKSGLPSDRFFAERPEGSVSTLKIQRTQQEDSAVYLCASSFEAGPYNEQFFGPGTRLTVL.